Following are 14 T cell receptor beta chains from one sample sequenced in a study of T cells in Graves' hyperthyroidism and ophthalmopathy. What was amplified from RNA transcripts were TCR beta CDR3 regions. Carried out on the TCR CDR3, a first-round RT-PCR used the HTBI primer set. TCRdb reprocessed the multiplex PCR reads with MiXCR, giving one entry per CDR3 protein. Of roughly 700,000 distinct CDR3 sequences in the sample, 13% to 15% were seen once. Sequences were obtained from blood. These receptors were obtained from a woman younger than 35 with Graves' hyperthyroidism.

This clonotype has a count of ten or more. V usage is TRBV20-1 and J usage is TRBJ2-3, with D possibly matching TRBD1 (6 bases). The ends were cut back, 3 bases at V and 0 bases at J, with 13 bases in the middle. Germline CDR1 is DFQATT and CDR2 is SNEGSKA (reference sequence). CDR3 length: 15 residues. This CDR3 reads CSASPWGPSTDTQYF. The CDR3 bases are TGCAGTGCTAGCCCCTGGGGGCCCAGCACAGATACGCAGTATTTT.

The chain joins TRBV10-1 to TRBJ1-6; TRBD1 aligns across 8 bases. This CDR3 region has 17 residues. The trim removed 10 bases at V and 0 bases at J, leaving 11 bases unmatched. From germline, CDR1 is WNHNN and CDR2 SYGVQD (reference sequence). CDR3 loop: CANPGQGSSSYNSPLHF. The CDR3 region has the DNA TGCGCCAACCCCGGACAGGGCTCGAGCTCCTATAATTCACCCCTCCACTTT.

This clonotype was counted only a few times. The V call is TRBV5-1, the J call TRBJ1-6; D ambiguous. This CDR3 is 15 amino acids long. V was shortened by 0 bases and J by 8 bases, with 12 bases between the two germline ends. Germline assignment: CDR1 SGHRS and CDR2 YFSETQ. The CDR3 loop is CASSLGQAIHSPLHF. Written as DNA, the CDR3 is TGCGCCAGCAGCTTGGGACAAGCCATCCATTCACCCCTCCACTTT. The full variable domain, its missing parts supplied by reference TRBV5-1 and TRBJ1-6, is KAGVTQTPRYLIKTRGQQVTLSCSPISGHRSVSWYQQTPGQGLQFLFEYFSETQRNKGNFPGRFSGRQFSNSRSEMNVSTLELGDSALYLCASSLGQAIHSPLHFGNGTRLTVT.

Ten or more counts support this clonotype. The gene calls are TRBV7-9 and TRBJ2-1; a possible D gene is TRBD1 (6 bases). Looked up from germline, CDR1 is SEHNR and CDR2 is FQNEAQ (reference sequence). This CDR3 comprises 14 residues. V was cut by 8 bases and J by 4 bases, with 15 bases left in between. This CDR3 reads CASRQGQEYNEQFF. In nucleotides, the CDR3 is TGTGCCAGCCGCCAGGGGCAGGAGTACAATGAGCAGTTCTTC.

This clonotype was detected a few times. CDR3 loop: CASTLTGNGSPLHF. CDR3 DNA sequence: TGTGCCAGCACCTTGACAGGGAACGGTTCACCCCTCCACTTT. This chain connects TRBV27 to TRBJ1-6, with TRBD1 identical over 7 bases. The ends lost 7 bases at V and 9 bases at J; junction bases unmatched: 9. The germline gives CDR1 MNHEY, CDR2 SMNVEV (reference sequence). CDR3 size: 14 residues.

Details on this clonotype: At one of its ends the junction is not consistent with the germline gene, which may arise from a read error. The chain is built from TRBV28 and TRBJ2-1; no clear D gene. Per germline, CDR1 MDHEN and CDR2 SYDVKM. The CDR3 has 12 amino acids. The CDR3 nucleotides are TGTGCCAGCAGGGGATTTATCGATGAGCAGTTATTC. Its translation is CASRGFIDEQLF.

This clonotype was observed a few times. The rearrangement joins TRBV5-5 to TRBJ2-6; no reliable D call. The V gene's germline CDR1 is SGHKS and CDR2 YYEKEE (reference sequence). Trimming left V 4 bases short and J 4 bases short, with 21 bases between. This CDR3 is built from 18 residues. In DNA, the CDR3 is TGTGCCAGCAGCCTCCAAGTAAGGGCGCTCTCGGGGGCCAACGTCCTGACTTTC. This codes for CASSLQVRALSGANVLTF.

This clonotype was detected many times. The chain has TRBV9 and TRBJ2-7; D gene uncertain. In germline, CDR1 is SGDLS, CDR2 YYNGEE. The CDR3 is 13 amino acids. Trimming pared 4 bases from V and 5 bases from J, leaving 13 bases between. The CDR3 sequence: CASSRKGGNEQYF. CDR3 in DNA: TGTGCCAGCAGCCGCAAGGGTGGGAACGAGCAGTACTTC.

V is TRBV29-1 and J is TRBJ1-1; 7 positions match TRBD1. The V segment lost 7 bases and the J segment 4 bases; nucleotides outside the gene matches: 6. This CDR3 has 12 amino acids. The V gene's germline CDR1 is SQVTM and CDR2 ANQGSEA. The CDR3 region is CSGRGELTEAFF. The CDR3 nucleotides are TGCAGCGGCAGGGGGGAACTCACTGAAGCTTTCTTT.

The table lists this clonotype with many counts. This chain links TRBV6-1 with TRBJ1-1; no clear D. The germline CDR1 and CDR2 sequences are MNHNS and SASEGT. CDR3 length equals 11 residues. Deletions cut 5 bases from V and 10 bases from J, with 11 bases between. CDR3 region: CASSNRVRAFF. CDR3 sequence (DNA): TGTGCCAGCAGTAATCGGGTGAGAGCTTTCTTT.

The chain uses TRBV27 and TRBJ1-5, with TRBD1 as a possible D gene (5 bases). CDR3 size: 15 residues. Germline V gives CDR1 MNHEY, CDR2 SMNVEV (reference sequence). V shed 3 bases and J shed 3 bases, with 12 bases lying between them. The CDR3 loop is CASSLGKGFNQPQHF. The CDR3 DNA sequence: TGTGCCAGCAGTTTGGGGAAGGGGTTCAATCAGCCCCAGCATTTT.

For the CDR3, the DNA is TGTGCCAGTAGGAGGGTTAATAAGGTCGGGACAGGGTCAAATTACGGCTACACCTTC. This gives the protein CASRRVNKVGTGSNYGYTF. This chain joins TRBV19 and TRBJ1-2, with 9 positions matching TRBD1. The trim removed 6 bases at V and 8 bases at J, leaving 25 bases unmatched. The CDR3 is made up of 19 amino acids. Germline loops: CDR1 LNHDA, CDR2 SQIVND (reference sequence).

The V gene is TRBV4-1, the J gene TRBJ2-7, with 11 bases matching TRBD2. Trimming cost V 2 bases and J 2 bases; bases outside gene matches: 5. There are 16 residues in the CDR3. Germline CDR1 MGHRA, CDR2 YSYEKL. CDR3 sequence reads: CASSQQGLADPYEQYF. The CDR3, as DNA: TGCGCCAGCAGCCAACAGGGACTAGCGGACCCCTACGAGCAGTACTTC.

Only a few counts were recorded for this clonotype. The gene calls are TRBV5-1 and TRBJ2-2; perhaps TRBD1 as D (5 bases). V lost 0 bases, J lost 0 bases, and 9 bases lay in between. Germline-derived CDR1 and CDR2 are SGHRS and YFSETQ. This CDR3 has 16 amino acids. The CDR3 coding sequence is TGCGCCAGCAGCTTGGCCTCGACAGCGAACACCGGGGAGCTGTTTTTT. Amino acids: CASSLASTANTGELFF.